This TCR beta chain derives from a study of blood T cell repertoires in COVID-19. At the level of the study: Sites across the United States, Italy and Spain contributed samples from acute and convalescent COVID-19. In each case, the material was cDNA or gDNA derived from T cells, B-cell-depleted T cells, or PBMCs.

Comments on this clone: The sample carries other DNA sequences with the same CDR3.

Authors' processing steps: Nucleated cell number was recorded as an estimate derived from reference gene primer amplification. Method: immunoSEQ multiplex PCR; TCRdb's copy keeps in-frame clones and lacks some. From that table come the V and J calls and clone size; the DNA was used to work out D and trimming. The sample comprises about 81,000 clones, approximately 88% of which are singletons, and 7% to 8% rests with the top ten. The germline V gene encodes CDR1 LGHDT and CDR2 YNNKEL (reference sequence). Trimming pared 0 bases from V and 4 bases from J, leaving 10 bases between. The CDR3 covers 14 residues.

The receptor was isolated from a man between 70 and 80 years old with acute or convalescent COVID-19. The sequenced material came from peripheral blood. The V and J genes are TRBV3-1 (or the pseudogene TRBV3-2) and TRBJ2-7; possibly TRBD2 for D (6 bases). The CDR3 bases are TGTGCCAGCAGCCAAGATAGCGGCACGTACGAGCAGTACTTC. Its protein is CASSQDSGTYEQYF.